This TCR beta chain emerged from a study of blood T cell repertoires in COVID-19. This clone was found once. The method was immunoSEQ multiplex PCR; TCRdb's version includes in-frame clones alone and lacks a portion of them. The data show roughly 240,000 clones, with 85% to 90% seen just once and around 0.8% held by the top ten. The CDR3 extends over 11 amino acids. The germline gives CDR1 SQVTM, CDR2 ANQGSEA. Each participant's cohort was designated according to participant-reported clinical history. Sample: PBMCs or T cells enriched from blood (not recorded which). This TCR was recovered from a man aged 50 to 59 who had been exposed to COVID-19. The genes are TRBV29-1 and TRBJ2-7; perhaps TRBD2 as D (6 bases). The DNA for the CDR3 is TGCGTACTGGTGGAGGGGAAGGATGTGTACTTC. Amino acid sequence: CVLVEGKDVYF.